By its share, the clone carrying this T cell receptor (beta chain) is medium-sized (0.01 to 0.1%). As processed by the authors: Amplified reference gene primers provided the basis for estimating nucleated cell counts. The assay was immunoSEQ multiplex PCR, and TCRdb's table has in-frame clones only and misses some. V and J calls and clone size come straight from that table; D and trimming were deduced from the DNA. This sample carries about 15,000 clones, 80% to 85% of them seen once, and the ten largest clones take over 8%. This record comes from a study of blood T cell repertoires in COVID-19. The wider study: The study drew acute and convalescent COVID-19 samples from the United States, Italy and Spain. T cells, B-cell-depleted T cells, or PBMCs supplied cDNA or gDNA.

Per germline, CDR1 MNHNS and CDR2 SASEGT. With V trimmed by 3 bases and J by 8 bases, 11 bases remained unmatched. CDR3 size: 15 residues. This clonotype was sampled from a human donor in a cohort sampled during active COVID-19. The J gene is TRBJ1-2, the V gene TRBV6-1; the match to TRBD1 covers 8 bases. Specimen: peripheral blood. The chain's CDR3 is CASSEATGVVVGYTF. CDR3 sequence (DNA): TGTGCCAGCAGTGAGGCGACAGGGGTAGTCGTAGGCTACACCTTC.